The source of this T cell receptor (beta chain) is a study of blood T cell repertoires in COVID-19. On the study more broadly: Acute and convalescent COVID-19 specimens originated in the United States, Italy and Spain. PBMCs, B-cell-depleted T cells, or T cells were the source of the cDNA or gDNA that made up the material.

CDR3 length: 13 amino acids. Germline CDR1 reads SGHRS; CDR2 reads YFSETQ. The V gene lost 1 base and the J gene lost 4 bases, with 6 bases spanning the gap. As originally analysed: Amplification with reference gene primers provided the estimates of nucleated cell counts. Sequencing was performed with immunoSEQ multiplex PCR; in TCRdb, only in-frame clones are kept and a portion is missing. Clonal size and the V and J genes are those of that table, whereas D and trimming came from the DNA. The sample has around 260,000 clones; about 90% are singletons. The J gene is TRBJ2-1, the V gene TRBV5-1, with D unclear. This TCR came from a woman aged 40 to 55 who had recovered from COVID-19. Material: peripheral blood. The CDR3 loop reads CASSLSRYNEQFF. CDR3 in DNA: TGCGCCAGCAGCTTGTCCCGGTACAATGAGCAGTTCTTC.